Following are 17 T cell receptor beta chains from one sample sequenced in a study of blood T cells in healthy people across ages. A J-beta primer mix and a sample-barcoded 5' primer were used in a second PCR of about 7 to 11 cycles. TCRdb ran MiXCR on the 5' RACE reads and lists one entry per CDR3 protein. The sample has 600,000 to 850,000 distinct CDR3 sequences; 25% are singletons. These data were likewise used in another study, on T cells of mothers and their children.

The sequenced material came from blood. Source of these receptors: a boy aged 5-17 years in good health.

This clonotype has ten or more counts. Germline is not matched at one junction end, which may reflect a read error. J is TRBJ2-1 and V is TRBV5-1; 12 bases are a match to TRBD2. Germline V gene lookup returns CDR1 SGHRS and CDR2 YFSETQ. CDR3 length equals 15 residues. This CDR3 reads CASSSGTSGYNEQFF. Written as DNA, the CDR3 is TGTGCCAGCAGCTCCGGGACTAGCGGGTACAATGAGCAGTTCTTC.

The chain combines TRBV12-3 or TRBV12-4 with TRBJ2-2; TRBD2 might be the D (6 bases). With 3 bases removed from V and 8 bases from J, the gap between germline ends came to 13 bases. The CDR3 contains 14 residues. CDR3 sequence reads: CASSFHLSGGELFF. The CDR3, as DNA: TGTGCCAGCAGTTTCCATCTTAGCGGAGGGGAGCTGTTTTTT.

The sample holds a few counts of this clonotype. The CDR3 DNA reads as TGTGCCAGCAGTTTAAGGGGGCCGACAGTTTACGAGCAGTACTTC. Its protein product is CASSLRGPTVYEQYF. The chain carries TRBV27 and TRBJ2-7; 7 bases match TRBD1. The germline gives CDR1 MNHEY, CDR2 SMNVEV (reference sequence). Germline trimming cut 2 bases from V and 4 bases from J; bases unmatched to any gene: 8. CDR3 size: 15 residues.

In DNA, the CDR3 is TGTGCCAGCAGCTTGGGGGTCTCTCGACAGGTTTGGGAGACCCAGTACTTC. Translated: CASSLGVSRQVWETQYF. The genes are TRBV11-2 and TRBJ2-5; TRBD1 is a possible D gene (6 bases). The germline CDR1 and CDR2 sequences are SGHAT and FQNNGV. V shed 3 bases and J shed 5 bases, with 22 bases lying between them. CDR3 length: 17 amino acids.

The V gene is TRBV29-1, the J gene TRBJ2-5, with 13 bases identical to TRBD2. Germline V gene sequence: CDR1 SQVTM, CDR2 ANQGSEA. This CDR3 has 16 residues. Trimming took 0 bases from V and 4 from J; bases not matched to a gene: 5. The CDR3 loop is CSVEDPGLAGAETQYF. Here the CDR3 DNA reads TGCAGCGTTGAAGACCCTGGACTAGCGGGAGCAGAGACCCAGTACTTC. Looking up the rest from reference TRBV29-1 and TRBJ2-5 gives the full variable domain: SAVISQKPSRDICQRGTSLTIQCQVDSQVTMMFWYRQQPGQSLTLIATANQGSEATYESGFVIDKFPISRPNLTFSTLTVSNMSPEDSSIYLCSVEDPGLAGAETQYFGPGTRLLVL.

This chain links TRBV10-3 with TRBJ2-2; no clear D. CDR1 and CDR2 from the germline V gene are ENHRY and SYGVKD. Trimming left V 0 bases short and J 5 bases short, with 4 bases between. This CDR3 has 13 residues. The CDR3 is CAISESRTGELFF. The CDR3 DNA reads TGTGCCATCAGTGAGTCCCGGACCGGGGAGCTGTTTTTT.

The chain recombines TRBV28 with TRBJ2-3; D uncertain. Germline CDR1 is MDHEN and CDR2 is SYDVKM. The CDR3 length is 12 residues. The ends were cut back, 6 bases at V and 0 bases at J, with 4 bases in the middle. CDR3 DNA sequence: TGTGCCAGCAGGGAAAGCACAGATACGCAGTATTTT. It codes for CASRESTDTQYF.

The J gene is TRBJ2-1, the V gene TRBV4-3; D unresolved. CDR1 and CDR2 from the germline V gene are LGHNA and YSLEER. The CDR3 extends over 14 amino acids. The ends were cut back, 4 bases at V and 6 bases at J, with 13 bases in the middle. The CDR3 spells CASSRTREVNEQFF. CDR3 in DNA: TGCGCCAGCAGCCGGACCCGCGAGGTCAATGAGCAGTTCTTC.

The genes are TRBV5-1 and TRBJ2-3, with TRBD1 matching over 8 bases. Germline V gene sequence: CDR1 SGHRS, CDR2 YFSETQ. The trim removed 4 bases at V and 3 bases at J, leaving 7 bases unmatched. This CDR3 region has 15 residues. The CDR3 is CASSPGQGETDTQYF. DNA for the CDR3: TGCGCCAGCAGCCCTGGACAGGGTGAGACAGATACGCAGTATTTT.

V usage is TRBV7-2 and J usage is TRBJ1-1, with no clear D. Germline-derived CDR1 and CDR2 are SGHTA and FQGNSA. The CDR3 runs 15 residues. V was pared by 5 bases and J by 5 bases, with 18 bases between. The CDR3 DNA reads TGTGCCAGCAGCCTTTCAATAGGGTTGGGTACTGAAGCTTTCTTT. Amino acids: CASSLSIGLGTEAFF.

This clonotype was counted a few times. The CDR3: CASSQVVWTEFYNEQFF. The CDR3 nucleotides are TGCGCCAGCAGCCAAGTTGTCTGGACCGAGTTTTACAATGAGCAGTTCTTC. This chain connects TRBV4-3 to TRBJ2-1, with unresolved D. Germline assignment: CDR1 LGHNA and CDR2 YSLEER. V was clipped by 1 base and J by 4 bases, with 17 bases between them. This CDR3 spans 17 amino acids.

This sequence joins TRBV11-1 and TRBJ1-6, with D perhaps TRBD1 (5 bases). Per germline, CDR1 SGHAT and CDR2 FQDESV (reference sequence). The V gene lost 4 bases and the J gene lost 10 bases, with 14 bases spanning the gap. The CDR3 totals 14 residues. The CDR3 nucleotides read TGTGCCAGCAGCTCCGGGCCTCAGGGATCACCCCTCCACTTT. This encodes CASSSGPQGSPLHF.

The CDR3 loop reads CASSQDGGRETQYF. The CDR3 nucleotides are TGTGCCAGCAGCCAAGATGGGGGCCGGGAGACCCAGTACTTC. V gene TRBV4-2 combines with J gene TRBJ2-5, with D possibly matching TRBD1 (6 bases). The CDR3 consists of 14 residues. V was cut by 0 bases and J by 5 bases, with 10 bases left in between. CDR1 LGHNA and CDR2 YNFKEQ come from the germline V gene.

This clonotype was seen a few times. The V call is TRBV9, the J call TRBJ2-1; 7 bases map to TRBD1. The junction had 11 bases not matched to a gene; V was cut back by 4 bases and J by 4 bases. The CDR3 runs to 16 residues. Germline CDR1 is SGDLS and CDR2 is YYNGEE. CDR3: CASSPRGRGPYNEQFF. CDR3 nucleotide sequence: TGTGCCAGCAGCCCGAGAGGTAGGGGGCCTTACAATGAGCAGTTCTTC.

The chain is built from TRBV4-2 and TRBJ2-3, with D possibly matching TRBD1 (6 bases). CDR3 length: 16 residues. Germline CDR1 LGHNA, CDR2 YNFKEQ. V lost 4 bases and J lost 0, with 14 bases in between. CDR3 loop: CASSLSRDTSTDTQYF. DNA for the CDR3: TGTGCCAGCAGCCTGTCCCGGGACACCAGCACAGATACGCAGTATTTT.

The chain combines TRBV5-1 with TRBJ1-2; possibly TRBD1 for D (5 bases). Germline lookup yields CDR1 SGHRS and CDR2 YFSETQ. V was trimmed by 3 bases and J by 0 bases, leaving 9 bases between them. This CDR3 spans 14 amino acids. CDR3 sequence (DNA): TGCGCCAGCAGCTCGACGGGACCTAACTATGGCTACACCTTC. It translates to CASSSTGPNYGYTF.

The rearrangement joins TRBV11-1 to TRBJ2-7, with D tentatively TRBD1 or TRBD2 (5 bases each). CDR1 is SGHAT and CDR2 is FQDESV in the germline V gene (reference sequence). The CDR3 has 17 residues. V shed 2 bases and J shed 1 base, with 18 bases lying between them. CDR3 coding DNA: TGTGCCAGCAGCTTATTGGGGGAAACTTTTGGATCCTACGAGCAGTACTTC. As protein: CASSLLGETFGSYEQYF.